The source of this T cell receptor beta chain is a study of cytomegalovirus exposure and HLA in healthy donors. V was shortened by 1 base and J by 3 bases, with 15 bases between the two germline ends. The CDR3 totals 17 residues. In germline, CDR1 is MGHRA, CDR2 YSYEKL. Primers included in the PCR were 60 Vbeta and 13 Jbeta primers. Clones were sequenced by immunoSEQ multiplex PCR, and TCRdb holds only the in-frame ones, with some missing. Of roughly 170,000 clones listed, roughly four fifths were seen once; the top ten hold about 4.9%. This clone was counted once. The chain employs TRBV4-1 and TRBJ2-2, with D hard to call. The clonotype comes from a girl aged 5 to 17 in good health and CMV-seropositive. Input material: PBMCs. The DNA for the CDR3 is TGCGCCAGCAGCCAAGTAGACATGGTGGCCTACACCGGGGAGCTGTTTTTT. It specifies CASSQVDMVAYTGELFF.